This entry concerns a single TCR beta chain. These data come from a study of control samples from healthy donors and cancer patients. Per the germline V gene, CDR1 is KGHSH and CDR2 is LQKENI. Trimming removed 3 bases from V and 4 bases from J, with 15 bases in between. CDR3 length: 15 amino acids. Some clones are missing from TCRdb's copy, which holds only in-frame ones; the method was immunoSEQ multiplex PCR. The repertoire holds more than 25,000 clones, with 94% as singletons. The J gene is TRBJ1-1, the V gene TRBV18, with a weak D call TRBD1 (6 bases). Specimen: blood. This sequence was found in a man in his 60s in good health. CDR3 nucleotide sequence: TGTGCCAGCTCACCCGATCGGGGGGGGCTCACTGAAGCTTTCTTT. It encodes CASSPDRGGLTEAFF.